The rows below give T cell receptor beta chains drawn from one sample of a study of metastatic and nonmetastatic thyroid tumors. TCRdb re-analyzed the PCR reads through MiXCR. Among 35,000 to 45,000 clones listed, 9.5% to 13% were seen once. Source material: blood. The receptors were gathered from a male donor with papillary thyroid cancer or a benign thyroid nodule (not recorded which). Some clones in this sample may be carry-over from other donors' samples. The CDR3 runs from the conserved cysteine through the conserved F or W. The D gene is left open where the match is weak. Some rows mark clone size as missing; the rest say once, few, many or name a class of expanded clone.

clone size: many
D gene: .
J gene: TRBJ2-5
V gene: TRBV24-1
CDR3 DNA: TGTGCCACCAGTGATCCCGATTTGGGAGGAGAGACCCAGTACTTC
CDR3 protein: CATSDPDLGGETQYF

clone size: .
D gene: .
J gene: TRBJ1-6
V gene: TRBV6-2/TRBV6-3
CDR3 DNA: TGTGCCAGCAGTTACTCCTTTGATGGCCGAATCGGGTATAATTCACCCCTCCACTTT
CDR3 protein: CASSYSFDGRIGYNSPLHF

clone size: .
D gene: .
J gene: TRBJ1-2
V gene: TRBV20-1
CDR3 DNA: TGCAGTGCTAGATCCCCAGTGAAGGACTACACCTTC
CDR3 protein: CSARSPVKDYTF

clone size: many
D gene: .
J gene: TRBJ2-1
V gene: TRBV6-2/TRBV6-3
CDR3 DNA: TGTGCCAGCATTCCAGGGGACGACTATGAGCAGTTCTTC
CDR3 protein: CASIPGDDYEQFF

clone size: .
D gene: .
J gene: TRBJ1-1
V gene: TRBV6-6
CDR3 DNA: TGTGCCAGCAGTTACAGGGGGGGGTGTGGGAACACTGAAGCTTTCTTT
CDR3 protein: CASSYRGGCGNTEAFF

clone size: many
D gene: .
J gene: TRBJ2-1
V gene: TRBV27
CDR3 DNA: TGTGCCAGCAGTTTATCCAGGGGTCCCTACAATGAGCAGTTCTTC
CDR3 protein: CASSLSRGPYNEQFF

clone size: many
D gene: .
J gene: TRBJ2-7
V gene: TRBV5-1
CDR3 DNA: TGCGCCAGCAGCTTGTACCCAGCCTACGAGCAGTACTTC
CDR3 protein: CASSLYPAYEQYF

clone size: many
D gene: .
J gene: TRBJ2-1
V gene: TRBV15
CDR3 DNA: TGTGCCACCAGCAGAGAGTTTCGTGGTGAGCAGTTCTTC
CDR3 protein: CATSREFRGEQFF

clone size: many
D gene: .
J gene: TRBJ2-5
V gene: TRBV30
CDR3 DNA: TGTGCCTGGAATCCGGGACAAGAGACCCAGTACTTC
CDR3 protein: CAWNPGQETQYF

clone size: medium-sized
D gene: .
J gene: TRBJ1-1
V gene: TRBV6-2/TRBV6-3
CDR3 DNA: TGTGCCAGCGTCTCGGGAGAAGTTGAAGCTTTCTTT
CDR3 protein: CASVSGEVEAFF

clone size: many
D gene: TRBD1
J gene: TRBJ1-5
V gene: TRBV19
CDR3 DNA: TGTGCCAGTAGTATAACGGGACAGGGAAATCAGCCCCAGCATTTT
CDR3 protein: CASSITGQGNQPQHF

clone size: many
D gene: TRBD1
J gene: TRBJ1-2
V gene: TRBV30
CDR3 DNA: TGTGCCTGGGAAGGGGGCCTACAGGGGAACTATGGCTACACCTTC
CDR3 protein: CAWEGGLQGNYGYTF

clone size: many
D gene: TRBD2
J gene: TRBJ2-3
V gene: TRBV11-2
CDR3 DNA: TGTGCCAGCAGCTCTAGACGAGCGGGGTCTGGGGATACGCAGTATTTT
CDR3 protein: CASSSRRAGSGDTQYF

clone size: few
D gene: .
J gene: TRBJ2-4
V gene: TRBV5-4
CDR3 DNA: TGTGCCAGCAGCCAGGGACCAGGCAAAAACATTCAGTACTTC
CDR3 protein: CASSQGPGKNIQYF

clone size: once
D gene: TRBD1
J gene: TRBJ2-7
V gene: TRBV5-6
CDR3 DNA: TGTGCCAGCAGCTTAGGGACAGGGGGCTACGAGCAGTACTTC
CDR3 protein: CASSLGTGGYEQYF

clone size: .
D gene: .
J gene: TRBJ2-1
V gene: TRBV5-1
CDR3 DNA: TGCGCCAGCAGCTTGGACGGGTTTGATGAGCAGTTCTTC
CDR3 protein: CASSLDGFDEQFF

clone size: many
D gene: TRBD2
J gene: TRBJ2-3
V gene: TRBV12-3/TRBV12-4
CDR3 DNA: TGTGCCAGCAGTTTTATAGCGGGAGGGCAGGTAGATACGCAGTATTTT
CDR3 protein: CASSFIAGGQVDTQYF

clone size: many
D gene: TRBD1
J gene: TRBJ2-7
V gene: TRBV30
CDR3 DNA: TGTGCCTGGACCTCGGGACAGGGCCCTTGGGAGCAGTACTTC
CDR3 protein: CAWTSGQGPWEQYF

clone size: many
D gene: TRBD2
J gene: TRBJ2-7
V gene: TRBV5-1
CDR3 DNA: TGCGCCAGCAGCTGGACTAGCGGGACTTACGAGCAGTACTTC
CDR3 protein: CASSWTSGTYEQYF

clone size: .
D gene: .
J gene: TRBJ2-4
V gene: TRBV7-2
CDR3 DNA: TGTGCCAGCAGGGGGGTAGCCAAAAACATTCAGTACTTC
CDR3 protein: CASRGVAKNIQYF

clone size: few
D gene: TRBD1
J gene: TRBJ2-2
V gene: TRBV28
CDR3 DNA: TGTGCCAACAGTTTAATGTTGACAGGGAATGGGGTAACCGGGGAGCTGTTTTTT
CDR3 protein: CANSLMLTGNGVTGELFF

clone size: many
D gene: .
J gene: TRBJ1-2
V gene: TRBV12-5
CDR3 DNA: TGTGCTAGTGGCCATCCCAATCCTTTCTATGGCTACACCTTC
CDR3 protein: CASGHPNPFYGYTF

clone size: many
D gene: .
J gene: TRBJ2-7
V gene: TRBV9
CDR3 DNA: TGTGCCAGCAGCCTAACCGGGCTGAAGGAGGAGCAGTACTTC
CDR3 protein: CASSLTGLKEEQYF

clone size: many
D gene: .
J gene: TRBJ1-4
V gene: TRBV4-1
CDR3 DNA: TGCGCCAGCAGCCGGATAAGTAGGTCTAATGAAAAACTGTTTTTT
CDR3 protein: CASSRISRSNEKLFF

clone size: many
D gene: .
J gene: TRBJ2-7
V gene: TRBV20-1
CDR3 DNA: TGCAGTGCTAGAGACCCCCCTAGCTACGAGCAGTACTTC
CDR3 protein: CSARDPPSYEQYF

clone size: many
D gene: TRBD2
J gene: TRBJ2-5
V gene: TRBV5-1
CDR3 DNA: TGCGCCAGCAGCGGTAGCGGGGGGGAGACCCAGTACTTC
CDR3 protein: CASSGSGGETQYF

clone size: many
D gene: .
J gene: TRBJ1-5
V gene: TRBV30
CDR3 DNA: TGTGCCTGGAGTACAGATAGCAATCAGCCCCAGCATTTT
CDR3 protein: CAWSTDSNQPQHF

clone size: many
D gene: .
J gene: TRBJ2-2
V gene: TRBV30
CDR3 DNA: TGTGCCTGTTTCAGGAACAAAGTCACCGGGGAGCTGTTTTTT
CDR3 protein: CACFRNKVTGELFF

clone size: many
D gene: .
J gene: TRBJ1-5
V gene: TRBV19
CDR3 DNA: TGTGCCAGTAGTAACGGGGACACCTCTAATCAGCCCCAGCATTTT
CDR3 protein: CASSNGDTSNQPQHF

clone size: medium-sized
D gene: .
J gene: TRBJ2-7
V gene: TRBV6-2/TRBV6-3
CDR3 DNA: TGTGCCAGCAGTTACGAGGGGCGGTGGGAGCAGTACTTC
CDR3 protein: CASSYEGRWEQYF

clone size: many
D gene: .
J gene: TRBJ1-5
V gene: TRBV19
CDR3 DNA: TGTGCCAGTAGCCCCGCACCGGATGGTCAGCCCCAGCATTTT
CDR3 protein: CASSPAPDGQPQHF

clone size: .
D gene: TRBD1
J gene: TRBJ2-7
V gene: TRBV4-3
CDR3 DNA: TGCGCCAGCAGCCAAGAGGGACCAGACGGGACAGGGACCTACGAGCAGTACTTC
CDR3 protein: CASSQEGPDGTGTYEQYF

clone size: many
D gene: TRBD2
J gene: TRBJ2-3
V gene: TRBV6-4
CDR3 DNA: TGTGCCAGCACTCCCTCTCCGGGACTAGCGGGAGGAGGGGCAGATACGCAGTATTTT
CDR3 protein: CASTPSPGLAGGGADTQYF

clone size: many
D gene: TRBD2
J gene: TRBJ2-1
V gene: TRBV7-2
CDR3 DNA: TGTGCCAGCAGCTTGGGACTAGCGGGCAACAATGAGCAGTTCTTC
CDR3 protein: CASSLGLAGNNEQFF

clone size: many
D gene: .
J gene: TRBJ1-5
V gene: TRBV10-3
CDR3 DNA: TGTGCCATCAGTGAGGAATTAAGGGTCGGAAATCAGCCCCAGCATTTT
CDR3 protein: CAISEELRVGNQPQHF

clone size: .
D gene: TRBD1
J gene: TRBJ1-1
V gene: TRBV6-1
CDR3 DNA: TGTGCCAGCAGACCCTACAGGGGGGATACTGAAGCTTTCTTT
CDR3 protein: CASRPYRGDTEAFF

clone size: many
D gene: .
J gene: TRBJ2-7
V gene: TRBV29-1
CDR3 DNA: TGCAGCGTTCTTCCACATGACAGGTACGAGCAGTACTTC
CDR3 protein: CSVLPHDRYEQYF

clone size: many
D gene: .
J gene: TRBJ1-4
V gene: TRBV11-2
CDR3 DNA: TGTGCCAGCAGCCCCGGGCAGGGTGGGACTAATGAAAAACTGTTTTTT
CDR3 protein: CASSPGQGGTNEKLFF

clone size: many
D gene: .
J gene: TRBJ2-7
V gene: TRBV5-1
CDR3 DNA: TGCGCCAGCAGCTCGCTAAACGAGTACGAGCAGTACTTC
CDR3 protein: CASSSLNEYEQYF

clone size: many
D gene: .
J gene: TRBJ2-4
V gene: TRBV19
CDR3 DNA: .
CDR3 protein: CASTSVYGTGLPKNIQYF

clone size: many
D gene: TRBD2
J gene: TRBJ2-2
V gene: TRBV24-1
CDR3 DNA: TGTGCCACCAGTGATTTAGGACTAGCGGGAGACACCGGGGAGCTGTTTTTT
CDR3 protein: CATSDLGLAGDTGELFF

clone size: many
D gene: TRBD2
J gene: TRBJ2-1
V gene: TRBV10-2
CDR3 DNA: TGCGCCAGCAGTGAGTCGTTCCCAGCGGGAGGCTACAATGAGCAGTTCTTC
CDR3 protein: CASSESFPAGGYNEQFF

clone size: many
D gene: .
J gene: TRBJ2-1
V gene: TRBV7-9
CDR3 DNA: TGTGCCAGCAGCCCGACTCATGGGGGGATACACAATGAGCAGTTCTTC
CDR3 protein: CASSPTHGGIHNEQFF

clone size: many
D gene: .
J gene: TRBJ2-5
V gene: TRBV12-3/TRBV12-4
CDR3 DNA: TGTGCCAGCGGCTTTACCGAGACCCAGTACTTC
CDR3 protein: CASGFTETQYF

clone size: many
D gene: TRBD1
J gene: TRBJ2-1
V gene: TRBV29-1
CDR3 DNA: TGCAGCATCAACAGGGGGCGGGTTGATGAGCAGTTCTTC
CDR3 protein: CSINRGRVDEQFF

clone size: once
D gene: TRBD2
J gene: TRBJ2-2
V gene: TRBV12-3/TRBV12-4
CDR3 DNA: TGTGCCAGCAGTTTGAGAGGGAGGACTAGCGGGATATTAACGAACACCGGGGAGCTGTTTTTT
CDR3 protein: CASSLRGRTSGILTNTGELFF